The 30 T cell receptor beta chains reported below all come from one sample, sequenced in a study of cytomegalovirus exposure and HLA in healthy donors. The study ran its PCR with 60 Vbeta and 13 Jbeta primers. Here immunoSEQ multiplex PCR was the method, and the copy in TCRdb shows in-frame clones only, minus some. Of about 150,000 clones in the sample, approximately 81% were seen once. What was sequenced was PBMCs. Every receptor here comes from a woman aged 18-30 years in good health and CMV-seronegative.

CDR3 in amino acids: CAIRSAGTYEQYF. As DNA, the CDR3 is TGTGCCATCCGAAGCGCGGGTACCTACGAGCAGTACTTC. V is TRBV2 and J is TRBJ2-7; D possibly corresponds to TRBD2 (5 bases). V lost 10 bases and J lost 2, with 15 bases in between. CDR3 size: 13 residues. CDR1 is SNHLY and CDR2 is FYNNEI in the germline V gene.

The chain links TRBV5-1 to TRBJ2-3; 7 nucleotides line up with TRBD1. The V gene end was trimmed by 4 bases and the J gene end by 5 bases; junction bases not matched to a gene: 7. The CDR3 totals 14 residues. CDR1 is SGHRS, CDR2 YFSETQ, per germline. The CDR3 loop is CASSRRQGGDTQYF. The CDR3 DNA reads TGCGCCAGCAGCCGGCGACAGGGCGGAGATACGCAGTATTTT.

V gene TRBV9 combines with J gene TRBJ2-1; tentatively, D is TRBD2 (7 bases). Per the germline V gene, CDR1 is SGDLS and CDR2 is YYNGEE. V gave up 4 bases and J gave up 0 bases, with 23 bases separating them. There are 19 residues in the CDR3. CDR3 region: CASSTRPGGERSSYNEQFF. CDR3 in DNA: TGTGCCAGCAGCACCCGACCGGGGGGCGAGCGGAGCTCCTACAATGAGCAGTTCTTC.

V gene TRBV19 combines with J gene TRBJ2-1; the D gene is possibly TRBD2 (5 bases). This CDR3 has 14 residues. The germline V and J ends were trimmed by 9 bases and 4 bases, with 16 bases remaining between them. Germline CDR1 is LNHDA and CDR2 is SQIVND (reference sequence). The CDR3 sequence: CASTPRRGYNEQFF. The CDR3 DNA follows: TGTGCCAGCACTCCGCGGCGCGGGTACAATGAGCAGTTCTTC.

The chain joins TRBV5-8 to TRBJ1-4; tentatively, D is TRBD1 (5 bases). The germline V gene has CDR1 SGHTS and CDR2 YDEGEE. The CDR3 sequence is 15 residues long. The ends were cut back, 2 bases at V and 8 bases at J, with 16 bases in the middle. CDR3 nucleotide sequence: TGTGCCAGCAGCTTTCAGGGCCGACGTCAGGAAAAACTGTTTTTT. Its protein product is CASSFQGRRQEKLFF.

This chain uses TRBV9 with TRBJ2-1; TRBD2 aligns across 8 bases. CDR3 size: 15 residues. J was trimmed by 9 bases and V by 0 bases; bases with no gene match: 8. Germline V gene data show CDR1 as SGDLS and CDR2 as YYNGEE. CDR3 nucleotides: TGTGCCAGCAGCGTAGAACCCCGGGGGGGGGTTGAGCAGTTCTTC. It yields the protein CASSVEPRGGVEQFF.

The V gene is TRBV28, the J gene TRBJ2-4, with D hard to call. V was trimmed by 5 bases and J by 5 bases, leaving 16 bases between them. CDR3 length equals 15 residues. CDR1 MDHEN and CDR2 SYDVKM come from the germline V gene. The CDR3 region is CASSPPIMAENIQYF. The CDR3 DNA is TGTGCCAGCAGTCCCCCTATAATGGCGGAAAACATTCAGTACTTC.

The V gene is TRBV7-3, the J gene TRBJ2-1; 10 bases match TRBD2. The CDR3 is 16 amino acids. The trim removed 5 bases at V and 4 bases at J, leaving 8 bases unmatched. In germline, CDR1 is SGHTA, CDR2 FQGTGA. The CDR3 DNA reads as TGTGCCAGCAGCGGAGCGAGCGGGAGGGCTTACAATGAGCAGTTCTTC. Amino acid sequence: CASSGASGRAYNEQFF.

This clone was recorded once. The chain links TRBV7-8 to TRBJ1-2; a weak D match, TRBD1 (6 bases). The germline V gene encodes CDR1 SGHVS and CDR2 FQNEAQ. This CDR3 contains 17 residues. The germline V and J ends were trimmed by 0 bases and 7 bases, with 21 bases remaining between them. CDR3 amino acids: CASSLAIYREVRIGYTF. In nucleotides, the CDR3 is TGTGCCAGCAGCTTAGCCATCTACAGGGAAGTGCGTATTGGCTACACCTTC.

This chain links TRBV5-4 with TRBJ1-5; TRBD1 is a possible D gene (5 bases). The ends were cut back, 4 bases at V and 5 bases at J, with 16 bases in the middle. The CDR3 is 15 amino acids. Germline loops: CDR1 SGHNT, CDR2 YYREEE (reference sequence). The CDR3: CASSLGLRGDQPQHF. DNA for the CDR3: TGTGCCAGCAGCCTAGGACTCCGGGGGGATCAGCCCCAGCATTTT. The entire variable domain, with the rest obtained from reference TRBV5-4 and TRBJ1-5, is as follows: ETGVTQSPTHLIKTRGQQVTLRCSSQSGHNTVSWYQQALGQGPQFIFQYYREEENGRGNFPPRFSGLQFPNYSSELNVNALELDDSALYLCASSLGLRGDQPQHFGDGTRLSIL.

This chain connects TRBV15 to TRBJ2-7, with D perhaps TRBD1 (6 bases). From germline, CDR1 is LNHNV and CDR2 YYDKDF (reference sequence). The CDR3 is made up of 15 amino acids. V was pared by 0 bases and J by 6 bases, with 15 bases between. DNA for the CDR3: TGTGCCACCAGCAGAGATCTTGTAACAGGGCTCGAGCAGTACTTC. Translating gives CATSRDLVTGLEQYF.

This clone was counted a single time. The chain combines TRBV5-4 with TRBJ2-5; tentative D call: TRBD2 (5 bases). V was pared by 3 bases and J by 5 bases, with 14 bases between. CDR3 length: 14 amino acids. Germline CDR1 reads SGHNT; CDR2 reads YYREEE (reference sequence). CDR3 amino acids: CASSSTSGAETQYF. The CDR3, as DNA: TGTGCCAGCAGCTCCACTAGTGGTGCCGAGACCCAGTACTTC. Filled out from reference TRBV5-4 and TRBJ2-5, the complete variable domain reads ETGVTQSPTHLIKTRGQQVTLRCSSQSGHNTVSWYQQALGQGPQFIFQYYREEENGRGNFPPRFSGLQFPNYSSELNVNALELDDSALYLCASSSTSGAETQYFGPGTRLLVL.

The chain combines TRBV28 with TRBJ1-6, with 8 bases aligning to TRBD1. The CDR3 sequence is 13 residues long. Germline V gives CDR1 MDHEN, CDR2 SYDVKM. V was clipped by 5 bases and J by 14 bases; unmatched bases: 8. The CDR3 DNA follows: TGTGCCAGCAGTCTAACCGACAGGGGAACCCTCCACTTT. Protein sequence: CASSLTDRGTLHF.

This chain connects TRBV7-2 to TRBJ1-6; TRBD1 is a possible D gene (6 bases). The V and J ends lost 4 bases and 1 base respectively, with 8 bases between them. Per germline, CDR1 SGHTA and CDR2 FQGNSA. There are 15 residues in the CDR3. CDR3 in amino acids: CASSSGDSYNSPLHF. For the CDR3, the DNA is TGTGCCAGCAGCTCAGGGGATTCCTATAATTCACCCCTCCACTTT.

J is TRBJ2-7 and V is TRBV27; 8 bases fit TRBD1. V shed 4 bases, J shed 1 base, and the junction held 6 bases outside the gene matches. This CDR3 has 15 amino acids. The germline V gene encodes CDR1 MNHEY and CDR2 SMNVEV (reference sequence). Here the CDR3 DNA reads TGTGCCAGCAGTTCCAACAGGGGGGCTTCCTACGAGCAGTACTTC. Protein: CASSSNRGASYEQYF.

The chain carries TRBV9 and TRBJ2-1, with D possibly TRBD1 on 6 matching bases. V was trimmed by 4 bases and J by 3 bases, leaving 14 bases between them. Germline V gene lookup returns CDR1 SGDLS and CDR2 YYNGEE. The CDR3 totals 15 residues. In DNA, the CDR3 is TGTGCCAGCAGCATAGGGGGTAGCGTCTACAATGAGCAGTTCTTC. Translated, it gives CASSIGGSVYNEQFF.

V is TRBV28 and J is TRBJ1-2; D unclear. V was cut by 8 bases and J by 4 bases, with 14 bases left in between. CDR1 is MDHEN and CDR2 is SYDVKM in the germline V gene. The CDR3 contains 13 residues. DNA for the CDR3: TGTGCCAGCTCACCCCCGGTTTCCTATGGCTACACCTTC. It specifies CASSPPVSYGYTF.

This sequence joins TRBV15 and TRBJ2-4; D not resolved. Germline CDR1 and CDR2: LNHNV and YYDKDF (reference sequence). V dropped 0 bases and J dropped 5 bases, with 11 bases sitting between them. This CDR3 comprises 15 residues. In nucleotides, the CDR3 is TGTGCCACCAGCAGAGATCGGCAGGTCCAAAACATTCAGTACTTC. Protein: CATSRDRQVQNIQYF.

This chain links TRBV6-1 with TRBJ2-3, with TRBD2 matching 9 bases. The CDR3 contains 14 residues. The V and J ends lost 5 bases and 4 bases, in that order; junction bases with no gene match: 4. Germline CDR1 reads MNHNS; CDR2 reads SASEGT. CDR3 residues: CASSSGGPPDTQYF. The CDR3 bases are TGTGCCAGCAGTAGCGGGGGGCCCCCAGATACGCAGTATTTT.

This clone was picked up one time. The chain carries TRBV28 and TRBJ1-1, with 8 bases matching TRBD1. The CDR3 spans 11 residues. The V and J ends lost 6 bases and 11 bases, in that order; junction bases with no gene match: 5. CDR1 and CDR2 from the germline V gene are MDHEN and SYDVKM. As DNA, the CDR3 is TGTGCCAGCAGAACAGGGGGTCTGGCTTTCTTT. Translation: CASRTGGLAFF.

This chain links TRBV4-1 with TRBJ2-1; TRBD2 matches at 9 bases. CDR1 MGHRA and CDR2 YSYEKL come from the germline V gene. J lost 3 bases, V lost 4 bases, and 4 bases had no gene match. The CDR3 is 15 amino acids. CDR3 nucleotide sequence: TGCGCCAGCAGCCCGACTAGCGGTAGCTACAATGAGCAGTTCTTC. Its protein product is CASSPTSGSYNEQFF.

The V gene is TRBV6-1, the J gene TRBJ1-4; perhaps TRBD1 as D (6 bases). Germline V lookup: CDR1 MNHNS, CDR2 SASEGT. The ends were cut back, 8 bases at V and 4 bases at J, with 11 bases in the middle. This CDR3 spans 13 amino acids. CDR3 protein: CASFARGNEKLFF. CDR3 nucleotides: TGTGCCAGCTTTGCCAGGGGTAATGAAAAACTGTTTTTT.

This chain connects TRBV30 to TRBJ2-5; no clear D. This CDR3 comprises 15 residues. From germline, CDR1 is GTSNPN and CDR2 SVGIG (reference sequence). The V gene lost 7 bases and the J gene lost 5 bases, with 23 bases spanning the gap. The CDR3 sequence is CAYLGKLVKYETQYF. CDR3 in DNA: TGTGCCTACCTTGGCAAGTTGGTAAAGTATGAGACCCAGTACTTC.

This chain joins TRBV7-3 and TRBJ2-2; TRBD2 agrees at 8 bases. CDR3 length: 16 residues. CDR1 and CDR2 from the germline V gene are SGHTA and FQGTGA. V shed 5 bases, J shed 4 bases, and the junction held 9 bases outside the gene matches. The CDR3 bases are TGTGCCAGCAGCCCAAACGTAGGGACTAGCACCGGGGAGCTGTTTTTT. Encoded protein: CASSPNVGTSTGELFF.

The V and J genes are TRBV13 and TRBJ1-2; D unclear. The CDR3 runs to 12 residues. Trimming left V 2 bases short and J 4 bases short, with 5 bases between. CDR1 is PRHDT and CDR2 is FYEKMQ in the germline V gene (reference sequence). The CDR3 nucleotides are TGTGCCAGCAGCTTATCGCGCTATGGCTACACCTTC. Translating it yields CASSLSRYGYTF.

This chain joins TRBV21-1 and TRBJ1-4; the table calls TRBD1, which could not be checked here. TRBV21-1 is a documented pseudogene. The CDR3 length is 14 residues. CDR3 sequence: CASNDRVPNEKLFF. The CDR3 DNA sequence: TGTGCCAGCAACGACAGGGTGCCTAATGAAAAACTGTTTTTT.

This clone has a single count. CDR3 nucleotides: TGTGCCAGCAGCTCCATCGGGGGGACCGGGGAGCTGTTTTTT. This gives the protein CASSSIGGTGELFF. The chain uses TRBV5-4 and TRBJ2-2, with 7 bases aligning to TRBD2. V lost 3 bases and J lost 5; bases outside the gene matches: 4. From germline, CDR1 is SGHNT and CDR2 YYREEE (reference sequence). The CDR3 extends over 14 amino acids.

This rearrangement joins TRBV6-5 to TRBJ2-5; 7 nucleotides match TRBD2. Germline-derived CDR1 and CDR2 are MNHEY and SVGAGI. CDR3 length equals 15 residues. Trimming at V came to 5 bases and at J to 3 bases, leaving 9 bases not matched to a gene. The CDR3 loop is CASSPWGGSEETQYF. The CDR3 DNA follows: TGTGCCAGCAGTCCTTGGGGAGGGAGTGAAGAGACCCAGTACTTC.

This clone was recorded once. This sample includes further DNA sequences coding for the same CDR3. The chain recombines TRBV4-1 with TRBJ1-5; D perhaps matches TRBD1 (5 bases). The V and J ends lost 2 bases and 0 bases respectively, with 8 bases between them. CDR3 size: 15 residues. The V gene's germline CDR1 is MGHRA and CDR2 YSYEKL. The DNA for the CDR3 is TGCGCCAGCAGCCAACGGCAGGGTAGCAATCAGCCCCAGCATTTT. This encodes CASSQRQGSNQPQHF.

This chain uses TRBV7-2 with TRBJ1-2, with TRBD1 matching over 10 bases. The CDR3 covers 16 residues. Trimming removed 3 bases from V and 4 bases from J; junction bases left unmatched: 8. The germline V gene has CDR1 SGHTA and CDR2 FQGNSA. The chain's CDR3 is CASSLASGTGVYGYTF. CDR3 bases: TGTGCCAGCAGCTTGGCCTCCGGGACAGGGGTCTATGGCTACACCTTC.